These T cell receptor beta chains were read from a single sample in a study of shared clonotypes between healthy human individuals. TCRdb's copy holds only in-frame clones and misses some; the assay was immunoSEQ multiplex PCR. The sample has about 300,000 clones; approximately 79% are singletons. Sequenced: memory CD4+ T cells sorted from blood. The receptors stem from a man under 40 in good health. Both conserved end residues are part of each CDR3. The order of the fields is D gene, J gene, clone size, V gene, CDR3 protein, CDR3 DNA. The D gene is left open where the match is weak. Size is stated for part of the rows, as once, few or many counts, or as a class when the clone is expanded.

>NA|TRBJ2-5|NA|TRBV7-6
CASSAQGGGTRETQYF
TGTGCCAGCAGCGCACAGGGTGGCGGGACTCGCGAGACCCAGTACTTC
>NA|TRBJ2-7|NA|TRBV2
CASETSYEQYF
TGTGCCAGCGAGACTTCCTACGAGCAGTACTTC
>TRBD2|TRBJ2-5|NA|TRBV13
CASSPVHGLAGGETQYF
TGTGCCAGCAGCCCCGTCCACGGACTAGCGGGAGGGGAGACCCAGTACTTC
>NA|TRBJ2-3|NA|TRBV5-1
CASSEHKATDTQYF
TGCGCCAGCAGCGAACACAAAGCCACAGATACGCAGTATTTT
>NA|TRBJ1-2|NA|TRBV5-6
CASSPEPGPRNYGYTF
TGTGCCAGCAGCCCAGAGCCGGGACCGAGAAACTATGGCTACACCTTC
>NA|TRBJ2-3|NA|TRBV7-8
CASSLESGADTDTQYF
TGTGCCAGCAGCTTAGAATCCGGCGCGGACACAGATACGCAGTATTTT
>NA|TRBJ2-2|NA|TRBV10-3
CAISQQGSGELFF
TGTGCCATCAGTCAACAGGGTTCCGGGGAGCTGTTTTTT
>TRBD1|TRBJ1-2|NA|TRBV27
CASSRTQGAFGYTF
TGTGCCAGCAGCCGGACTCAGGGGGCGTTTGGCTACACCTTC
>NA|TRBJ2-7|NA|TRBV7-2
CASSLGPRGHTYEQYF
TGTGCCAGCAGCTTGGGCCCCAGGGGACATACCTACGAGCAGTACTTC
>NA|TRBJ2-7|NA|TRBV4-3
CASSRERGVPYEQYF
TGCGCCAGCAGCCGAGAAAGGGGGGTTCCCTACGAGCAGTACTTC
>NA|TRBJ2-5|few|TRBV18
CASSPTGWETQYF
TGTGCCAGCTCACCAACGGGGTGGGAGACCCAGTACTTC
>NA|TRBJ2-5|many|TRBV9
CASSVGGIQETQYF
TGTGCCAGCAGCGTAGGGGGGATCCAAGAGACCCAGTACTTC
>TRBD1|TRBJ2-7|NA|TRBV28
CASRETGSGSYEQYF
TGTGCCAGCAGGGAGACAGGGAGCGGATCCTACGAGCAGTACTTC